Shown below are 27 T cell receptor beta chains from a single sample sequenced in a study of blood T cell repertoires in COVID-19. Sequenced by immunoSEQ multiplex PCR; TCRdb stores in-frame clones only, minus some. This sample has roughly 250,000 clones, with around 90% found just once. Input material: PBMCs or T cells enriched from blood (not recorded which). Source of these receptors: a woman under 30 who had recovered from COVID-19.

This chain uses TRBV28 with TRBJ1-4, with TRBD1 matching 7 bases. V trimming: 5 bases; J trimming: 0 bases; junction bases outside the gene matches: 6. Germline-derived CDR1 and CDR2 are MDHEN and SYDVKM. The CDR3 is 16 amino acids. CDR3 coding DNA: TGTGCCAGCAGTCCCGGGGACAGCACAACTAATGAAAAACTGTTTTTT. It encodes CASSPGDSTTNEKLFF.

The rearrangement links TRBV5-1 to TRBJ2-1; TRBD2 might be the D (6 bases). Germline CDR1 reads SGHRS; CDR2 reads YFSETQ. Trimming removed 4 bases at V and 7 bases at J, with 12 bases between. The CDR3 spans 13 residues. The CDR3 DNA reads as TGCGCCAGCAGCCCACGACTAGGGAATGAGCAGTTCTTC. The encoded protein is CASSPRLGNEQFF.

This clone showed up just once. At one end the junction does not follow the germline gene, possibly because of a read error. This sequence joins TRBV28 and TRBJ2-3; possibly TRBD2 for D (6 bases). The CDR3 totals 16 residues. Germline V CDR1 and CDR2: MDHEN, SYDVKM. CDR3 in amino acids: CASTLNPGLFTDTQYF. Written as DNA, the CDR3 is TGTGCCAGCACTTTAAATCCGGGACTGTTCACAGATACGCAGTATTTT.

J is TRBJ2-3 and V is TRBV7-6, with 9 bases aligning to TRBD2. Trimming at V came to 6 bases and at J to 2 bases, leaving 6 bases not matched to a gene. The CDR3 extends over 15 amino acids. Germline V gene data show CDR1 as SGHVS and CDR2 as FNYEAQ. For the CDR3, the DNA is TGTGCCAGCAGACTAAGCGGGGGGACCACAGATACGCAGTATTTT. Encoded protein: CASRLSGGTTDTQYF.

DNA of the CDR3: TGTGCCACCAGTGCCCCTGGGAGCTCCTACAATGAGCAGTTCTTC. Its protein is CATSAPGSSYNEQFF. V is TRBV24-1 and J is TRBJ2-1; D perhaps matches TRBD2 (5 bases). Germline CDR1 reads KGHDR; CDR2 reads SFDVKD. The CDR3 is made up of 15 amino acids. The ends were cut back, 5 bases at V and 0 bases at J, with 10 bases in the middle.

J is TRBJ2-3 and V is TRBV10-3; D is ambiguous. This CDR3 contains 15 residues. V was clipped by 7 bases and J by 0 bases, with 14 bases between them. Per germline, CDR1 ENHRY and CDR2 SYGVKD. CDR3 sequence: CAINTYRDSTDTQYF. Here the CDR3 DNA reads TGTGCCATCAATACCTACAGAGACAGCACAGATACGCAGTATTTT.

The chain has TRBV11-2 and TRBJ2-3, with TRBD2 as a possible D gene (5 bases). The V and J ends lost 8 bases and 2 bases respectively, with 14 bases between them. The CDR3 length is 14 residues. Germline V gene sequence: CDR1 SGHAT, CDR2 FQNNGV. In DNA, the CDR3 is TGTGCCAGCGTAGGGCGGGCGCTCACAGATACGCAGTATTTT. Protein product: CASVGRALTDTQYF.

The chain joins TRBV5-4 to TRBJ2-7; a possible D gene is TRBD1 (5 bases). V shed 0 bases and J shed 4 bases, with 5 bases lying between them. The CDR3 runs 12 residues. Germline assignment: CDR1 SGHNT and CDR2 YYREEE (reference sequence). The CDR3 is CASSLDRYEQYF. Here the CDR3 DNA reads TGTGCCAGCAGCTTGGACAGGTACGAGCAGTACTTC.

The chain combines TRBV3-1 (or the pseudogene TRBV3-2) with TRBJ2-3; no clear D. The CDR3 contains 14 residues. V lost 2 bases and J lost 2, with 8 bases in between. Germline V gene lookup returns CDR1 LGHDT and CDR2 YNNKEL (reference sequence). The CDR3 DNA reads TGTGCCAGCAGCCAACGTGGGCCCACAGATACGCAGTATTTT. It codes for CASSQRGPTDTQYF.

The V gene is TRBV4-1, the J gene TRBJ1-1; maybe TRBD1 (6 bases). CDR3 length: 16 amino acids. Trimming took off 0 bases at V and 3 bases at J, with 14 bases between the two ends. The germline V gene encodes CDR1 MGHRA and CDR2 YSYEKL. CDR3 nucleotides: TGCGCCAGCAGCCAAGATGGGACATTCGTGGACACTGAAGCTTTCTTT. Protein: CASSQDGTFVDTEAFF.

CDR3 DNA: TGTGCCAGCAGAGCAGCAGGGCTCGTCGACACCATATATTTT. Protein product: CASRAAGLVDTIYF. The chain couples TRBV7-2 to TRBJ1-3; tentative D call: TRBD1 (5 bases). The CDR3 totals 14 residues. The germline gives CDR1 SGHTA, CDR2 FQGNSA. With 6 bases removed from V and 8 bases from J, the gap between germline ends came to 17 bases.

CDR3 sequence: CSVTSILMNTEAFF. The DNA of the CDR3 is TGCAGCGTCACCAGTATACTAATGAACACTGAAGCTTTCTTT. The chain recombines TRBV29-1 with TRBJ1-1; the D is unclear. Germline CDR1 SQVTM, CDR2 ANQGSEA. Deletions cut 6 bases from V and 0 bases from J, with 14 bases between. The CDR3 consists of 14 residues.

This chain joins TRBV29-1 and TRBJ2-7; D unresolved. CDR1 is SQVTM and CDR2 is ANQGSEA in the germline V gene. The CDR3 runs to 14 residues. V was clipped by 2 bases and J by 3 bases, with 14 bases between them. In DNA form, the CDR3 reads TGCAGCGTTGAATACCCAGAGGCTAACTACGAGCAGTACTTC. Its translation: CSVEYPEANYEQYF.

This chain connects TRBV7-6 to TRBJ2-7, with D tentatively TRBD2 (7 bases). The germline V gene encodes CDR1 SGHVS and CDR2 FNYEAQ. The CDR3 runs 17 residues. The V end was cut by 2 bases, the J end by 1 base, with 18 bases between. The CDR3 is CASSLRAGAVKSYEQYF. For the CDR3, the DNA is TGTGCCAGCAGCTTACGTGCGGGGGCCGTCAAATCCTACGAGCAGTACTTC.

The chain has TRBV7-9 and TRBJ2-7; maybe TRBD2 (7 bases). Germline V gene data show CDR1 as SEHNR and CDR2 as FQNEAQ (reference sequence). CDR3 length: 14 amino acids. V was trimmed by 8 bases and J by 0 bases, leaving 14 bases between them. CDR3 coding DNA: TGTGCCAGCGGGGGGGCGCCGAGCTCCTACGAGCAGTACTTC. It translates to CASGGAPSSYEQYF.

The rearrangement joins TRBV11-3 to TRBJ1-1, with 7 nucleotides matching TRBD1. The V gene end was trimmed by 1 base and the J gene end by 1 base; junction bases not matched to a gene: 3. Germline V gene sequence: CDR1 SGHNT, CDR2 YENEEA. The CDR3 is 15 amino acids. For the CDR3, the DNA is TGTGCCAGCAGCTTAGGGGGGACAGCGAACACTGAAGCTTTCTTT. This encodes CASSLGGTANTEAFF. The whole variable domain, filled in from reference TRBV11-3 and TRBJ1-1, reads EAGVVQSPRYKIIEKKQPVAFWCNPISGHNTLYWYLQNLGQGPELLIRYENEEAVDDSQLPKDRFSAERLKGVDSTLKIQPAELGDSAVYLCASSLGGTANTEAFFGQGTRLTVV.

This clone was observed a single time. The chain is built from TRBV27 and TRBJ1-1, with 7 nucleotides matching TRBD1. Trimming cost V 7 bases and J 2 bases; bases outside gene matches: 10. CDR3 length: 15 amino acids. Germline lookup yields CDR1 MNHEY and CDR2 SMNVEV (reference sequence). The CDR3 is CASNPGGWGNTEAFF. In DNA form, the CDR3 reads TGTGCCAGCAACCCAGGGGGTTGGGGCAACACTGAAGCTTTCTTT.

The chain recombines TRBV5-5 with TRBJ1-4; D not resolved. The CDR3 covers 14 residues. Germline CDR1 reads SGHKS; CDR2 reads YYEKEE (reference sequence). Trimming left V 1 base short and J 5 bases short, with 9 bases between. CDR3 amino acids: CASSLSTGNEKLFF. As DNA, the CDR3 is TGTGCCAGCAGCTTGAGCACGGGGAATGAAAAACTGTTTTTT.

The V call is TRBV4-1, the J call TRBJ1-2, with D possibly matching TRBD1 (6 bases). Germline loops: CDR1 MGHRA, CDR2 YSYEKL. V was cut by 5 bases and J by 0 bases, with 13 bases left in between. CDR3 length: 15 residues. For the CDR3, the DNA is TGCGCCAGCAGCGCAGGGGCGTCAGCTAACTATGGCTACACCTTC. Translated, it gives CASSAGASANYGYTF.

V usage is TRBV6-1 and J usage is TRBJ2-7; the match to TRBD2 covers 11 bases. This CDR3 has 15 amino acids. Trimming removed 3 bases from V and 3 bases from J; junction bases left unmatched: 4. In germline, CDR1 is MNHNS, CDR2 SASEGT. The CDR3 region has the DNA TGTGCCAGCAGTGATCGTACTAGCGGGAGCTACGAGCAGTACTTC. Amino acid sequence: CASSDRTSGSYEQYF.

V and J are TRBV27 and TRBJ1-5, with 8 bases fitting TRBD1. This CDR3 spans 13 amino acids. The germline V gene has CDR1 MNHEY and CDR2 SMNVEV (reference sequence). V gave up 6 bases and J gave up 5 bases; unmatched junction bases: 3. The CDR3, as DNA: TGTGCCAGCAGAGGACAGGGTGATCAGCCCCAGCATTTT. Protein product: CASRGQGDQPQHF.

This clone was observed once. This chain links TRBV5-1 with TRBJ1-1; unclear D gene. V was cut by 4 bases and J by 1 base, with 11 bases left in between. The CDR3 is 14 residues long. CDR1 is SGHRS and CDR2 is YFSETQ in the germline V gene. The CDR3 sequence is CASSTQTGNTEAFF. DNA for the CDR3: TGCGCCAGCAGCACCCAGACGGGGAACACTGAAGCTTTCTTT.

This chain connects TRBV2 to TRBJ1-1; D might be TRBD1 (6 bases). Germline V gene lookup returns CDR1 SNHLY and CDR2 FYNNEI. The CDR3 has 12 amino acids. Trimming removed 7 bases at V and 10 bases at J, with 16 bases between. The CDR3 reads CASTLGGAGAFF. DNA of the CDR3: TGTGCCAGCACCCTCGGGGGGGCGGGAGCTTTCTTT.

This clone was seen a handful of times. The rearrangement uses TRBV6-5 and TRBJ1-1, with 12 bases identical to TRBD1. Unmatched junction bases numbered 3, after V lost 4 bases and J lost 6 bases. CDR1 is MNHEY, CDR2 SVGAGI, per germline. This CDR3 has 14 residues. CDR3 in DNA: TGTGCCAGCAGTTGGGACAGGGGGCGGCCTGAAGCTTTCTTT. Encoded protein: CASSWDRGRPEAFF.

The chain is built from TRBV10-3 and TRBJ2-5, with a weak D call TRBD2 (6 bases). V was shortened by 4 bases and J by 5 bases, with 14 bases between the two germline ends. The CDR3 has 14 residues. Germline values: CDR1 ENHRY, CDR2 SYGVKD. The CDR3 DNA follows: TGTGCCATCAGTGGGGGGGAGACTCCGGAGACCCAGTACTTC. This codes for CAISGGETPETQYF.

This chain connects TRBV10-3 to TRBJ1-2; TRBD1 aligns across 8 bases. Germline CDR1 is ENHRY and CDR2 is SYGVKD. The length of the CDR3 is 18 residues. With 1 base clipped from V and 1 base from J, the junction kept 11 bases outside the gene matches. As DNA, the CDR3 is TGTGCCATCAGTGAGTTTGGACAGGGAAACACAATTAACTATGGCTACACCTTC. As protein: CAISEFGQGNTINYGYTF.

The rearrangement links TRBV24-1 to TRBJ2-3; TRBD2 agrees at 9 bases. Germline V CDR1 and CDR2: KGHDR, SFDVKD. The CDR3 loop spans 17 amino acids. V shed 0 bases, J shed 2 bases, and the junction held 5 bases outside the gene matches. CDR3 in amino acids: CATSDLARGGNTDTQYF. The CDR3 nucleotides read TGTGCCACCAGTGATTTGGCGCGGGGGGGTAACACAGATACGCAGTATTTT.